Detailed here is one T cell receptor beta chain. Its antigen remains unknown. Germline loops: CDR1 MNHEY, CDR2 SMNVEV (reference sequence). The CDR3 loop spans 14 amino acids. Trimming took off 6 bases at V and 0 bases at J, with 12 bases between the two ends. TCR sequencing used cDNA made by reverse transcription of extracted RNA. TCRdb keeps only in-frame clones here, not all; method: immunoSEQ multiplex PCR. The top ten clones hold under 30% of a sample with some 51,000 clones, around 96% of them seen once. The source of the sample is a study of CD8+ T cells in alopecia areata. Study-level results: Possibly because of HLA-related factors, TCR sharing was less clear across patients than in mice.

The receptor was derived from a human donor with alopecia areata. Material: CD8+ T cells sorted from blood, obtained at week 0. The genes are TRBV27 and TRBJ2-7; unclear D gene. For the CDR3, the DNA is TGTGCCAGCAGATTAGGGTTCAACTCCTACGAGCAGTACTTC. Translation gives CASRLGFNSYEQYF.